Below are 22 T cell receptor beta chains sequenced from a single sample in a study of T cell responses to AZD1222 COVID-19 vaccine. TCRdb's copy holds only in-frame clones and misses some; the assay was immunoSEQ multiplex PCR. Altogether about 130,000 clones are present, roughly 88% being singletons, with the ten largest covering 7.6%. This sample comprised peripheral blood, obtained on day 0 of AZD1222 vaccination. These receptors all come from an adult in good health.

The chain recombines TRBV18 with TRBJ2-7; 10 bases line up with TRBD2. Germline V CDR1 and CDR2: KGHSH, LQKENI. The CDR3 sequence is 13 residues long. The V and J ends lost 6 bases and 5 bases, in that order; junction bases with no gene match: 4. The CDR3 is CASSLGLADEQYF. The DNA for the CDR3 is TGTGCCAGCTCCCTAGGACTAGCGGACGAGCAGTACTTC.

This clone was counted a single time. The rearrangement joins TRBV29-1 to TRBJ2-2, with a weak D call TRBD1 (5 bases). This CDR3 is 14 amino acids long. Germline V gene sequence: CDR1 SQVTM, CDR2 ANQGSEA. V was cut by 5 bases and J by 0 bases, with 10 bases left in between. In DNA form, the CDR3 reads TGCAGCGTTTTGGGGCCCGCGAACACCGGGGAGCTGTTTTTT. It yields the protein CSVLGPANTGELFF.

The chain is built from TRBV28 and TRBJ1-2, with D possibly TRBD1 on 6 matching bases. CDR1 is MDHEN, CDR2 SYDVKM, per germline. The germline V and J ends were trimmed by 3 bases and 8 bases, with 13 bases remaining between them. The CDR3 is 13 amino acids. In DNA form, the CDR3 reads TGTGCCAGCAGTTTGGGTGGGGGCGTCGGCTACACCTTC. Protein sequence: CASSLGGGVGYTF.

Points on this clone: A read error may produce the germline difference seen at one junction end. The chain is built from TRBV5-5 and TRBJ1-2; 7 bases agree with TRBD1. The CDR3 has 13 amino acids. Germline V lookup: CDR1 SGHKS, CDR2 YYEKEE (reference sequence). CDR3 in amino acids: CASSFTGAYGHTF. Here the CDR3 DNA reads TGTGCCAGCAGCTTCACAGGGGCGTATGGCCACACCTTC.

This rearrangement joins TRBV30 to TRBJ1-2; 10 positions match TRBD1. Germline V CDR1 and CDR2: GTSNPN, SVGIG (reference sequence). The CDR3 covers 15 residues. With 2 bases clipped from V and 8 bases from J, the junction kept 11 bases outside the gene matches. CDR3 sequence: CAWSTLTGGLGGYTF. The CDR3 coding sequence is TGTGCCTGGAGTACCCTGACAGGGGGCTTAGGGGGCTACACCTTC.

This chain links TRBV6-5 with TRBJ1-1; 7 bases map to TRBD1. The V and J ends lost 6 bases and 11 bases, in that order; junction bases with no gene match: 9. Germline V gene data show CDR1 as MNHEY and CDR2 as SVGAGI. The length of the CDR3 is 12 residues. CDR3 protein: CASRIKGAHAFF. The CDR3 DNA sequence: TGTGCCAGCAGGATTAAGGGGGCTCACGCTTTCTTT.

CDR3 sequence reads: CASSQEGLAGRYEQYF. CDR3 in DNA: TGCGCCAGCAGCCAGGAAGGACTAGCGGGAAGGTACGAGCAGTACTTC. The chain employs TRBV4-1 and TRBJ2-7, with 12 bases identical to TRBD2. From germline, CDR1 is MGHRA and CDR2 YSYEKL. J gave up 4 bases and V 3 bases, and 7 bases lay outside the gene matches. CDR3 length: 16 residues.

The gene calls are TRBV24-1 and TRBJ2-3; tentative D call: TRBD1 (5 bases). Germline V gives CDR1 KGHDR, CDR2 SFDVKD. Trimming shortened V by 0 bases and J by 2 bases, and 5 bases separated the two germline ends. CDR3 length: 14 amino acids. The chain's CDR3 is CATSDLGATDTQYF. For the CDR3, the DNA is TGTGCCACCAGTGATTTGGGGGCCACAGATACGCAGTATTTT.

As regards this clone: The same CDR3 arises from other DNA sequences in this sample as well. The rearrangement uses TRBV30 and TRBJ1-2; TRBD1 matches 7 bases. Losses at the gene ends were 4 bases for V and 2 bases for J; bases not matched to a gene: 1. The CDR3 has 12 residues. Germline V gene lookup returns CDR1 GTSNPN and CDR2 SVGIG (reference sequence). Here the CDR3 reads CAWTGGNYGYTF. CDR3 nucleotide sequence: TGTGCCTGGACAGGGGGAAACTATGGCTACACCTTC.

V and J are TRBV5-6 and TRBJ2-5, with a weak D call TRBD1 (5 bases). Trimming stripped 1 base from V and 4 bases from J, with 14 bases between. CDR1 is SGHDT and CDR2 is YYEEEE in the germline V gene. This CDR3 has 15 amino acids. The chain's CDR3 is CASSLTGYSGETQYF. CDR3 DNA: TGTGCCAGCAGCTTGACAGGCTACTCTGGAGAGACCCAGTACTTC.

This clone was seen once. The genes are TRBV7-2 and TRBJ2-3, with D unclear. From germline, CDR1 is SGHTA and CDR2 FQGNSA. The CDR3 loop spans 13 amino acids. The V end was cut by 8 bases, the J end by 1 base, with 10 bases between. The CDR3 sequence is CASAPRRTDTQYF. The CDR3 nucleotides are TGTGCCAGCGCACCCCGCCGCACAGATACGCAGTATTTT.

V gene TRBV30 combines with J gene TRBJ2-5; 9 nucleotides agree with TRBD1. The CDR3 length is 14 residues. The J segment lost 7 bases and the V segment lost 5 bases, leaving 11 bases of the junction unmatched. The germline V gene encodes CDR1 GTSNPN and CDR2 SVGIG (reference sequence). The CDR3 region is CAWAIPGQGWTQYF. CDR3 bases: TGTGCCTGGGCCATACCGGGACAGGGCTGGACCCAGTACTTC.

The chain recombines TRBV11-2 with TRBJ1-2; weak D call: TRBD1 (6 bases). The CDR3 has 14 amino acids. Germline V lookup: CDR1 SGHAT, CDR2 FQNNGV. V lost 4 bases to trimming and J lost 7 bases, with 16 bases between them. In DNA, the CDR3 is TGTGCCAGCAGCTCCCCCAGGGTCAGGGGTGGCTACACCTTC. Its translation is CASSSPRVRGGYTF. The full variable domain, rest sourced from reference TRBV11-2 and TRBJ1-2, is EAGVAQSPRYKIIEKRQSVAFWCNPISGHATLYWYQQILGQGPKLLIQFQNNGVVDDSQLPKDRFSAERLKGVDSTLKIQPAKLEDSAVYLCASSSPRVRGGYTFGSGTRLTVV.

The rearrangement uses TRBV29-1 and TRBJ1-2; 8 nucleotides match TRBD1. The CDR3 is 15 residues long. Germline CDR1 reads SQVTM; CDR2 reads ANQGSEA. V was clipped by 7 bases and J by 1 base; unmatched bases: 11. CDR3 sequence reads: CSAGTGKLDNYGYTF. Written as DNA, the CDR3 is TGCAGCGCCGGGACAGGAAAATTGGATAACTATGGCTACACCTTC.

This sequence joins TRBV30 and TRBJ1-1; TRBD1 might be the D (5 bases). This CDR3 has 14 amino acids. Germline V lookup: CDR1 GTSNPN, CDR2 SVGIG (reference sequence). V was cut by 3 bases and J by 5 bases, with 16 bases left in between. The CDR3 spells CAWRIRDRRTEAFF. The CDR3 DNA sequence: TGTGCCTGGAGGATCCGGGACCGACGAACTGAAGCTTTCTTT.

V and J are TRBV19 and TRBJ1-3, with D hard to call. Trimming stripped 3 bases from V and 0 bases from J, with 9 bases between. This CDR3 region has 15 residues. Germline assignment: CDR1 LNHDA and CDR2 SQIVND (reference sequence). The chain's CDR3 is CASSISFRSGNTIYF. In DNA, the CDR3 is TGTGCCAGTAGTATTTCTTTCCGCTCTGGAAACACCATATATTTT.

V is TRBV4-3 and J is TRBJ2-2; 9 positions agree with TRBD2. Trimming took 0 bases from V and 7 from J; bases not matched to a gene: 6. The CDR3 covers 16 residues. CDR1 LGHNA and CDR2 YSLEER come from the germline V gene. The CDR3: CASSQEEGLANGELFF. In DNA form, the CDR3 reads TGCGCCAGCAGCCAAGAGGAGGGACTAGCAAACGGGGAGCTGTTTTTT.

The chain uses TRBV29-1 and TRBJ1-1; D call uncertain. Trimming shortened V by 3 bases and J by 3 bases, and 11 bases separated the two germline ends. CDR3 length equals 13 residues. Germline V gives CDR1 SQVTM, CDR2 ANQGSEA. The CDR3 is CSVEAQSDTEAFF. The DNA of the CDR3 is TGCAGCGTTGAGGCACAGTCAGACACTGAAGCTTTCTTT.

The V call is TRBV5-1, the J call TRBJ1-1; 7 nucleotides line up with TRBD1. The CDR3 has 14 amino acids. Trimming at V came to 4 bases and at J to 7 bases, leaving 10 bases not matched to a gene. In germline, CDR1 is SGHRS, CDR2 YFSETQ. CDR3 amino acids: CASSPAMNRGEAFF. CDR3 in DNA: TGCGCCAGCAGCCCAGCAATGAACAGGGGTGAAGCTTTCTTT. Variable domain in full (rest from reference TRBV5-1 and TRBJ1-1): KAGVTQTPRYLIKTRGQQVTLSCSPISGHRSVSWYQQTPGQGLQFLFEYFSETQRNKGNFPGRFSGRQFSNSRSEMNVSTLELGDSALYLCASSPAMNRGEAFFGQGTRLTVV.

The V call is TRBV5-3, the J call TRBJ1-2; D gene uncertain. TRBV5-3 is marked as an open reading frame, function uncertain. CDR3 length: 15 amino acids. Trimming left V 4 bases short and J 2 bases short, with 15 bases between. The CDR3 loop reads CARSLPGGRNYGYTF. The CDR3 DNA sequence: TGTGCCAGAAGCCTACCGGGAGGGAGGAACTATGGCTACACCTTC.

This chain uses TRBV12-3 or TRBV12-4 with TRBJ2-1; D is undetermined. V was clipped by 2 bases and J by 10 bases, with 12 bases between them. The CDR3 loop spans 13 amino acids. In nucleotides, the CDR3 is TGTGCCAGCAGTTTATCGTCGGGTGACGAGCAGTTCTTC. Translating it yields CASSLSSGDEQFF.

This chain uses TRBV3-1 (or the pseudogene TRBV3-2) with TRBJ2-2; possibly TRBD1 for D (6 bases). The CDR3 extends over 15 amino acids. The V and J ends lost 7 bases and 5 bases respectively, with 17 bases between them. From germline, CDR1 is LGHDT and CDR2 YNNKEL (reference sequence). The CDR3 nucleotides are TGTGCCAGCACGGACCGCCGTAGGGGGACCGGGGAGCTGTTTTTT. Its translation: CASTDRRRGTGELFF.